This record looks at one T cell receptor beta chain sequence and its context. What it recognizes is unknown. The data were obtained in a study of memory CD4+ T cells and cytomegalovirus serostatus. Looking at the study overall: This sample comes from healthy Belgian adults, several CMV seropositive, roughly 22 seronegative.

The V end was cut by 0 bases, the J end by 7 bases, with 23 bases between. Germline V gives CDR1 SGDLS, CDR2 YYNGEE. The CDR3 covers 18 residues. Single viable CD3+CD4+CD8-CD45RO+ cells were sorted as the memory CD4+ T cells. Total CD4+ T cells were enriched by CD4 positive selection. The study, taken as a whole, reports: Of roughly 180 reported CMV TCRbeta sequences, under 80 were found in memory CD4+ repertoires.

Clones were sequenced by immunoSEQ multiplex PCR, and TCRdb holds only the in-frame ones, with some missing. This table has about 75,000 clones, around four fifths appearing once. The specimen was memory CD4+ T cells from blood. The V and J genes are TRBV9 and TRBJ2-1; the D is unclear. This receptor was identified in an adult in good health and CMV-seropositive. The CDR3 loop is CASSVVARPPGSSNEQFF. The CDR3 DNA reads as TGTGCCAGCAGCGTAGTAGCCCGTCCCCCAGGTTCATCAAATGAGCAGTTCTTC.